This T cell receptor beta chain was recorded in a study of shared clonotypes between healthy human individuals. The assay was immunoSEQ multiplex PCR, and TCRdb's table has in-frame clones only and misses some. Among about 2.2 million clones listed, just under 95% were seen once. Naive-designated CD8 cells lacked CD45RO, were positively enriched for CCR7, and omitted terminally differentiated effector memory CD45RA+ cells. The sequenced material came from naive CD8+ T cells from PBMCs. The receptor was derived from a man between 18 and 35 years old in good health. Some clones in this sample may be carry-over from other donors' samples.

The CDR3: CAWSPAGWNTEAFF. For the CDR3, the DNA is TGTGCCTGGAGTCCGGCGGGGTGGAACACTGAAGCTTTCTTT. V and J are TRBV30 and TRBJ1-1, with D unclear. Germline V gene data show CDR1 as GTSNPN and CDR2 as SVGIG (reference sequence). Trimming stripped 2 bases from V and 1 base from J, with 11 bases between. The CDR3 is 14 residues long.